What follows are 18 T cell receptor beta chains derived from one specimen sequenced in a study of lymphopenia after photon versus proton radiotherapy (dated by TCRdb to between 2017 and 2020). Library construction relied on the immunoSEQ multiplex PCR assay. In TCRdb, the immuneACCESS table is reduced to in-frame sequences with V and J assigned. These tables do not hold every clone; where another copy was compared, an unresolved V gene accounts for under half, and the others remain unexplained. A total of tens of thousands of clones appear in this sample, approximately 88% of them only once. Jointly, the top ten make up around 2% of the sample. The material was peripheral blood, obtained from a patient treated with proton-based radiotherapy. These receptors all stem from a man aged 55 to 70 with pancreatic cancer.

This clone turned up a few times. The chain is built from TRBV5-1 and TRBJ2-1; 7 bases are a match to TRBD2. Unmatched junction bases numbered 13, after V lost 3 bases and J lost 10 bases. Germline CDR1 and CDR2: SGHRS and YFSETQ. There are 15 residues in the CDR3. CDR3 coding DNA: TGCGCCAGCAGCTCCGGACTAGATGGAGCATCGGAGCAGTTCTTC. Its protein product is CASSSGLDGASEQFF.

The chain joins TRBV28 to TRBJ2-7, with 7 nucleotides matching TRBD1. V lost 6 bases, J lost 2 bases, and 7 bases stayed unmatched. Germline CDR1 is MDHEN and CDR2 is SYDVKM. The CDR3 runs to 14 residues. The CDR3 region has the DNA TGTGCCAGCAGGACGGGGACAGCACCCTACGAGCAGTACTTC. As protein: CASRTGTAPYEQYF. The entire variable domain, with the rest obtained from reference TRBV28 and TRBJ2-7, is as follows: DVKVTQSSRYLVKRTGEKVFLECVQDMDHENMFWYRQDPGLGLRLIYFSYDVKMKEKGDIPEGYSVSREKKERFSLILESASTNQTSMYLCASRTGTAPYEQYFGPGTRLTVT.

The CDR3 coding sequence is TGTGCCAGCTCATCGACGTCGGGGGTAGGGGGCTTTCTAGAGACCCAGTACTTC. This codes for CASSSTSGVGGFLETQYF. The rearrangement joins TRBV18 to TRBJ2-5; maybe TRBD1 (7 bases). Germline V gene lookup returns CDR1 KGHSH and CDR2 LQKENI. The CDR3 loop spans 18 amino acids. Trimming stripped 5 bases from V and 4 bases from J, with 26 bases between.

This sequence joins TRBV7-2 and TRBJ2-3; D is ambiguous. Trimming shortened V by 7 bases and J by 1 base, and 6 bases separated the two germline ends. CDR3 length equals 12 residues. In germline, CDR1 is SGHTA, CDR2 FQGNSA. The DNA for the CDR3 is TGTGCCAGCAACCCCGGCACAGATACGCAGTATTTT. Its translation: CASNPGTDTQYF.

This clone was counted a single time. One end of the junction varies from germline; a read error may be responsible. The chain is built from TRBV5-4 and TRBJ2-6; D remains ambiguous. CDR3 length: 16 amino acids. Germline V gives CDR1 SGHNT, CDR2 YYREEE (reference sequence). The DNA for the CDR3 is TGCGCCAGCAGCCAAGACACGGACGGCGGGGCCAACGTCCTGACTTTC. This encodes CASSQDTDGGANVLTF. The entire variable domain, with the rest obtained from reference TRBV5-4 and TRBJ2-6, is as follows: ETGVTQSPTHLIKTRGQQVTLRCSSQSGHNTVSWYQQALGQGPQFIFQYYREEENGRGNFPPRFSGLQFPNYSSELNVNALELDDSALYLCASSQDTDGGANVLTFGAGSRLTVL.

The chain links TRBV5-1 to TRBJ2-7; the match to TRBD2 covers 13 bases. Trimming took 3 bases from V and 5 from J; bases not matched to a gene: 8. This CDR3 is 16 amino acids long. Germline loops: CDR1 SGHRS, CDR2 YFSETQ. The CDR3 coding sequence is TGCGCCAGCAGCTCCGGGACTAGCGGGAACCTAAACGAGCAGTACTTC. It is translated as CASSSGTSGNLNEQYF.

This chain connects TRBV4-2 to TRBJ2-1, with 10 bases aligning to TRBD2. After removal of 4 bases from V and 6 bases from J, the junction contained 12 bases not matched to a gene. The CDR3 covers 17 residues. Germline CDR1 LGHNA, CDR2 YNFKEQ. The CDR3 loop is CASSRQPSSGSSNEQFF. CDR3 nucleotides: TGTGCCAGCAGCCGACAGCCCTCTAGCGGGAGCAGCAATGAGCAGTTCTTC.

This clone was observed a single time. The chain carries TRBV5-6 and TRBJ2-6; D is undetermined. Germline CDR1 and CDR2: SGHDT and YYEEEE. V was clipped by 0 bases and J by 0 bases, with 13 bases between them. The CDR3 consists of 18 residues. CDR3 amino acids: CASSLDSHRPSGANVLTF. The CDR3 bases are TGTGCCAGCAGCTTGGATAGCCATCGCCCCTCTGGGGCCAACGTCCTGACTTTC.

V is TRBV4-1 and J is TRBJ2-7; 7 nucleotides match TRBD1. The CDR3 length is 14 residues. V shed 2 bases, J shed 5 bases, and the junction held 6 bases outside the gene matches. Germline-derived CDR1 and CDR2 are MGHRA and YSYEKL. Written as DNA, the CDR3 is TGCGCCAGCAGCCAACTCACACAGGGGAACGAGCAGTACTTC. Translated, it gives CASSQLTQGNEQYF.

This clone was seen only a few times. The V and J genes are TRBV28 and TRBJ1-2; D is perhaps TRBD1 (5 bases). Trimming removed 6 bases from V and 0 bases from J, with 11 bases in between. The CDR3 sequence is 14 residues long. Germline-derived CDR1 and CDR2 are MDHEN and SYDVKM. The CDR3, as DNA: TGTGCCAGCAGGGGGGGGTCCCCTAACTATGGCTACACCTTC. It codes for CASRGGSPNYGYTF.

The chain has TRBV12-5 and TRBJ1-4; D not resolved. V was clipped by 9 bases and J by 8 bases, with 16 bases between them. Germline lookup yields CDR1 LGHNT and CDR2 FRNRAP. The CDR3 loop spans 13 amino acids. In nucleotides, the CDR3 is TGTGCTAGATACCGGGCCACCCGGGAAAAACTGTTTTTT. This encodes CARYRATREKLFF.

The rearrangement uses TRBV5-1 and TRBJ2-5; maybe TRBD1 (6 bases). The CDR3 has 14 residues. The V and J ends lost 4 bases and 2 bases respectively, with 12 bases between them. Germline lookup yields CDR1 SGHRS and CDR2 YFSETQ. CDR3 in amino acids: CASSRGQLQETQYF. Written as DNA, the CDR3 is TGCGCCAGCAGCCGAGGACAGCTACAAGAGACCCAGTACTTC.

This clone was seen just once. The chain recombines TRBV27 with TRBJ2-3, with 7 bases matching TRBD2. The V gene's germline CDR1 is MNHEY and CDR2 SMNVEV (reference sequence). V shed 6 bases and J 3 bases; nucleotides not matched to a gene: 6. The CDR3 totals 14 residues. CDR3: CASSQRDPTDTQYF. CDR3 DNA: TGTGCCAGCAGCCAGCGGGACCCGACAGATACGCAGTATTTT.

This sequence joins TRBV7-3 and TRBJ2-1; no clear D gene. The CDR3 sequence is 16 residues long. V shed 5 bases and J shed 0 bases, with 14 bases lying between them. Germline CDR1 and CDR2: SGHTA and FQGTGA. CDR3 region: CASSQNQASSYNEQFF. The CDR3, as DNA: TGTGCCAGCAGCCAAAACCAGGCTAGCTCCTACAATGAGCAGTTCTTC.

The CDR3 DNA reads TGTGCCACCGCAACCTCGGTGGGTGGCTACACCTTC. Amino acids: CATATSVGGYTF. This sequence joins TRBV19 and TRBJ1-2; D gene ambiguous. The germline V and J ends were trimmed by 10 bases and 7 bases, with 16 bases remaining between them. Germline lookup yields CDR1 LNHDA and CDR2 SQIVND (reference sequence). The CDR3 spans 12 residues.

The gene calls are TRBV7-6 and TRBJ1-1, with TRBD1 as a possible D gene (5 bases). V lost 4 bases and J 7 bases, leaving 7 bases between the germline ends. The CDR3 sequence is 11 residues long. Germline values: CDR1 SGHVS, CDR2 FNYEAQ. The CDR3 is CASSSGSEAFF. CDR3 bases: TGTGCCAGCAGCTCAGGGAGTGAAGCTTTCTTT.

The chain is built from TRBV29-1 and TRBJ2-7; D possibly matches TRBD1 or TRBD2 (6 bases each). The V end was cut by 2 bases, the J end by 5 bases, with 19 bases between. The CDR3 has 15 amino acids. Germline-derived CDR1 and CDR2 are SQVTM and ANQGSEA. As DNA, the CDR3 is TGCAGCGTTGAACGGGCGGGGCAGGGACATGACGAGCAGTACTTC. It encodes CSVERAGQGHDEQYF.

The genes are TRBV2 and TRBJ1-1, with 8 nucleotides matching TRBD1. CDR1 and CDR2 from the germline V gene are SNHLY and FYNNEI. This CDR3 is 12 amino acids long. The J segment lost 6 bases and the V segment lost 6 bases, leaving 3 bases of the junction unmatched. This chain's CDR3 is CASRTRGPEAFF. DNA of the CDR3: TGTGCCAGCAGAACCAGGGGGCCTGAAGCTTTCTTT.